This TCR beta chain was captured in a study of patients and donors after allogeneic stem cell transplantation. TCRdb re-analysed the RT-PCR reads in MiXCR, keeping a single row per CDR3 protein. The sample records about 72,000 distinct CDR3 sequences, about 26% being singletons. This clonotype was seen only a few times. Germline loops: CDR1 LNHDA, CDR2 SQIVND (reference sequence). The CDR3 has 12 amino acids. Trimming pared 7 bases from V and 6 bases from J, leaving 13 bases between. This sequence was found in a human donor who was either an allogeneic HSCT recipient or a stem cell or donor lymphocyte infusion donor (not recorded which). It is not recorded whose cells these are; they may come from a transplant donor. The sequencing sample was made of blood, either unsorted or a sorted T cell fraction (not recorded which). The chain links TRBV19 to TRBJ2-7, with unresolved D. The CDR3, as DNA: TGTGCCAGTAATGCCGGAGTGGGCGAGCAGTACTTC. Translating it yields CASNAGVGEQYF. Combining the CDR3 with reference TRBV19 and TRBJ2-7 gives the whole variable domain DGGITQSPKYLFRKEGQNVTLSCEQNLNHDAMYWYRQDPGQGLRLIYYSQIVNDFQKGDIAEGYSVSREKKESFPLTVTSAQKNPTAFYLCASNAGVGEQYFGPGTRLTVT.